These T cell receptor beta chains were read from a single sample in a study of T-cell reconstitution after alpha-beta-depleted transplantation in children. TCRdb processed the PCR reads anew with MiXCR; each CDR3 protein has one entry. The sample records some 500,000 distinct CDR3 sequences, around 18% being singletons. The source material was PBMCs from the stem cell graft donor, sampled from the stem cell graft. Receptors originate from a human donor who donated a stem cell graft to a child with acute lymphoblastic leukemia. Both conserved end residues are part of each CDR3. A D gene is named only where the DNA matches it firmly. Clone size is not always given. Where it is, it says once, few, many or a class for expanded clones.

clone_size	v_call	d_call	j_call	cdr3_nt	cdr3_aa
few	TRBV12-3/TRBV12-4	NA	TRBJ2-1	TGTGCCAGCACCGAGGACATCCCCCTCTACAATGAGCAGTTCTTC	CASTEDIPLYNEQFF
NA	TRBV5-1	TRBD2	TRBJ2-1	TGCGCCAGCAGCTTGATGGCTAGCGGGAGAAATGAGCAGTTCTTC	CASSLMASGRNEQFF
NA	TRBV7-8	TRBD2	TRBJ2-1	TGTGCCAGCAGCTTAGCCTGGGGACTAGCGGGAAGTGATGAGCAGTTCTTC	CASSLAWGLAGSDEQFF
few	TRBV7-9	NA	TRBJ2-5	TGTGCCAGCAGCGGAATGGGAGAGACCCAGTACTTC	CASSGMGETQYF
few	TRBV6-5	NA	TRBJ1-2	TGTGCCAGCAGTTACAGTTGGGGAGGTCGGGATTCTTATGGCTACACCTTC	CASSYSWGGRDSYGYTF
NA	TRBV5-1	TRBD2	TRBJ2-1	TGCGCCAGCAGCTTGGATGGGGGGACTACCTACAATGAGCAGTTCTTC	CASSLDGGTTYNEQFF
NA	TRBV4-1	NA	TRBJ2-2	TGCGCCAGCAGCCAAGGACCAGCGATCACCGGGGAGCTGTTTTTT	CASSQGPAITGELFF
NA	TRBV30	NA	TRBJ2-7	TGTGCCTGGGAAAGACAATCCCAAGAGCAGTACTTC	CAWERQSQEQYF
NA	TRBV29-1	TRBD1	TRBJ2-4	TGCAGCGTATCCGGGACAGCAAAAAACATTCAGTACTTC	CSVSGTAKNIQYF
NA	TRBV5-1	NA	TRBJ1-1	TGCGCCAGCAGTTCAAGGGGCCGGGGGAGGAACACTGAAGCTTTCTTT	CASSSRGRGRNTEAFF
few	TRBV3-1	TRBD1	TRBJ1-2	TGTGCCAGCAGCCCTGGACAGGGGAGGAAAGAGCGTGGCTACACCTTC	CASSPGQGRKERGYTF
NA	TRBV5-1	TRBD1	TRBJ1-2	TGCGCCAGCAGCTTGACGACAGGGAAAGGCTACACCTTC	CASSLTTGKGYTF
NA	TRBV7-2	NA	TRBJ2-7	TGTGCCAGCATCCCAACTAGCTTAGCCTACGAGCAGTACTTC	CASIPTSLAYEQYF
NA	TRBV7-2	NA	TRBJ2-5	TGTGCCAGCAGCTTAGCGTTAACAGCTCAAGAGACCCAGTACTTC	CASSLALTAQETQYF
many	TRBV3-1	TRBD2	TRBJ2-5	TGTGCCAGCAGCCATTTTGCGGGAGGGCTGGCGACCCAGTACTTC	CASSHFAGGLATQYF
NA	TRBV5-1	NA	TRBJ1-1	TGCGCCAGCAGCCCCTGGACAGCGGAGGTTAACACTGAAGCTTTCTTT	CASSPWTAEVNTEAFF
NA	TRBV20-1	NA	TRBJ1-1	TGCAGTGCTAGGTATTATGGGGGGGACTCTGAAGCTTTCTTT	CSARYYGGDSEAFF
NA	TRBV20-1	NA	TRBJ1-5	TGCAGTGCTAGAGCGGCACTTGATCAGCCCCAGCATTTT	CSARAALDQPQHF
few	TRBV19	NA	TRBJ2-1	TGTGCCAGTAGAGAACTTTTTAACTACAATGAGCAGTTCTTC	CASRELFNYNEQFF
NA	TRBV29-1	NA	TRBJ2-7	TGCAGCGTTATAGCGGAGGGATACGAGCAGTACTTC	CSVIAEGYEQYF
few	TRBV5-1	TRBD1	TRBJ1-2	TGCGCCAGCAGCACAGACAGGGGGTTGGATGGCTACACCTTC	CASSTDRGLDGYTF
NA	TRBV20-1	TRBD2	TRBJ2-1	TGCAGTGCTAGGGGTAGCGGGTTAGAATACAATGAGCAGTTCTTC	CSARGSGLEYNEQFF
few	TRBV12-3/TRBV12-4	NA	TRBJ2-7	TGTGCCAGCAGCCCTAAAAAGTCCTACGAGCAGTACTTC	CASSPKKSYEQYF
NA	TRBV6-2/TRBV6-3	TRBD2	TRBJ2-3	TGTGCCAGCAGCCATGGGACTAGCGGGATAGATACGCAGTATTTT	CASSHGTSGIDTQYF
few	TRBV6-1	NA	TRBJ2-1	TGTGCCAGCAGATGGTCCGGGGGGCGTAATGAGCAGTTCTTC	CASRWSGGRNEQFF
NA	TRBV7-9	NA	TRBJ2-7	TGTGCCAGCAGCTTATACGAGAGCTCCTACGAGCAGTACTTC	CASSLYESSYEQYF
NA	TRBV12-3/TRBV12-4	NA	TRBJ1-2	TGTGCCAGCAGTTTTGGGGGCGCCGGCTATGGCTACACCTTC	CASSFGGAGYGYTF
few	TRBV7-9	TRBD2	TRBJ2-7	TGTGCCAGCAGCCGACGCGGGGGGCCCTACGAGCAGTACTTC	CASSRRGGPYEQYF
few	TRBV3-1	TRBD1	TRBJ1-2	TGTGCCAGCAGCTTGGGACAGCTCGGCTACACCTTC	CASSLGQLGYTF
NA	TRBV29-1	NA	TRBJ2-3	TGCAGCGTCGGCGGACAGCCCGGCACAGATACGCAGTATTTT	CSVGGQPGTDTQYF
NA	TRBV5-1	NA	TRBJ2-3	TGCGCCAGCAGCTTGAATTCCCCGTGGGCCTCCACAGATACGCAGTATTTT	CASSLNSPWASTDTQYF
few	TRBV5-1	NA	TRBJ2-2	TGCGCCAGCAGCTTGGCGAGGGTCACCGGGGAGCTGTTTTTT	CASSLARVTGELFF
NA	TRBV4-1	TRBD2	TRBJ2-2	TGCGCCAGCAGCCAATCTCTATCGGGGGGAACGAACACCGGGGAGCTGTTTTTT	CASSQSLSGGTNTGELFF
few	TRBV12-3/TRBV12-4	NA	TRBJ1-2	TGTGCCAGCAGTTTTGGCAGAACCTATGGCTACACCTTC	CASSFGRTYGYTF
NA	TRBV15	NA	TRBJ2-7	TGTGCCACCAGCAGAGATTCGTTGTTTCTGCAGTCCTACGAGCAGTACTTC	CATSRDSLFLQSYEQYF
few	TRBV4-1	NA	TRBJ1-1	TGCGCCAGCAGCCCCTCCGGGGTAATAATCTGGATTTTGAACACTGAAGCTTTCTTT	CASSPSGVIIWILNTEAFF
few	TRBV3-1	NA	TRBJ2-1	TGTGCCAGCAGCCACCGGACTGGCCCGGTCGGTGAGCAGTTCTTC	CASSHRTGPVGEQFF
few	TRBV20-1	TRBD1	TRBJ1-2	TGCAGTGCTAGGGACAGGAGGGTCGGCTACACCTTC	CSARDRRVGYTF
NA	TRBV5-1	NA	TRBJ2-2	TGCGCCAGCAGCTCGGCTTTGGGCACCGGGGAGCTGTTTTTT	CASSSALGTGELFF
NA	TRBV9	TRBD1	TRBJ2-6	TGTGCCAGCACCGTAGTAGGGCAGGGGGCTTCAGGGGCCAACGTCCTGACTTTC	CASTVVGQGASGANVLTF
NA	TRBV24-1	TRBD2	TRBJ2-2	TGTGCCACCAGTGACTCTGGACTAGCGAAACGATACGGGGAGCTGTTTTTT	CATSDSGLAKRYGELFF
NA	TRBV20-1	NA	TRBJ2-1	TGCAGTGCTAGAGATTCTGGATACAATGAGCAGTTCTTC	CSARDSGYNEQFF
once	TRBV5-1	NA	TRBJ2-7	TGCGCCAGCAGCGATGGACTCACCTCACCTACCTACGAGCAGTACTTC	CASSDGLTSPTYEQYF
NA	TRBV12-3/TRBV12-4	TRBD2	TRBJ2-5	TGTGCCAGCGGGGGGAGGGAGGGCCAAGCGGAGATCCAGTACTTC	CASGGREGQAEIQYF
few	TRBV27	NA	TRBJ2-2	TGTGCCAGCAGTACTCCGGGACACCCGAACACCGGGGAGCTGTTTTTT	CASSTPGHPNTGELFF
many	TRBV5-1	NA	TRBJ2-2	TGCGCCAGCAGCGACCGACGGCTGAACACCGGGGAGCTGTTTTTT	CASSDRRLNTGELFF
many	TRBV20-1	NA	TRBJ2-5	TGCAGTGCTAGGATGGGGAGAGGAGAGACCCAGTACTTC	CSARMGRGETQYF
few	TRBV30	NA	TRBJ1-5	TGTGCCTGGAGTGTAAATAGCAATCAGCCCCAGCATTTT	CAWSVNSNQPQHF
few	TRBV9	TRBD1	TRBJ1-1	TGTGCCAGCAGCGTAGGGACAGGGGAGCACACTGAAGCTTTCTTT	CASSVGTGEHTEAFF
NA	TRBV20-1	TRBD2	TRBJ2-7	TGCAGTGCTAGAGATGCGGGGGGGTACGAGCAGTACTTC	CSARDAGGYEQYF